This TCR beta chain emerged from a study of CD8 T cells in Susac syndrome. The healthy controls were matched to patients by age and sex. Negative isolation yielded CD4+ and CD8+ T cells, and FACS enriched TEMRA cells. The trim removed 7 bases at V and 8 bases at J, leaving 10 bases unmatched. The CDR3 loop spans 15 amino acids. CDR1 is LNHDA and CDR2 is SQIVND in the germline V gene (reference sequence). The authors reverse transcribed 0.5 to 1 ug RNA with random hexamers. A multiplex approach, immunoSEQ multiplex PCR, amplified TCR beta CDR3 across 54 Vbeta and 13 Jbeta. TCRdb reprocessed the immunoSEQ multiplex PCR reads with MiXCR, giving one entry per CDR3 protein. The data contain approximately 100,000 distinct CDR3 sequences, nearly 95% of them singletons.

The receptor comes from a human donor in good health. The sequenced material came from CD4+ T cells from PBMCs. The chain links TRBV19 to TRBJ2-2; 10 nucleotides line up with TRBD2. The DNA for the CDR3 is TGTGCCAGTACCCCAAGGCTAGCGGGAGAAGGGGAGCTGTTTTTT. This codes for CASTPRLAGEGELFF.